This paragraph reports one T cell receptor beta chain. These data are taken from a study of blood T cell repertoires in COVID-19. Profiled with immunoSEQ multiplex PCR; TCRdb holds only in-frame clones, not every one. The sample consists of about 150,000 clones, roughly 88% of them appearing once. The V gene's germline CDR1 is MGHDK and CDR2 SYGVNS. V lost 6 bases to trimming and J lost 5 bases, with 16 bases between them. CDR3 length: 14 residues. Sequencing was carried out using peripheral blood. The TCR was taken from a man aged 55-75 years with COVID-19, enrolled during active disease. This sequence joins TRBV25-1 and TRBJ1-1; TRBD1 might be the D (5 bases). The CDR3 protein is CASRSQGGTTEAFF. CDR3 nucleotides: TGTGCCAGCAGATCCCAGGGAGGTACAACTGAAGCTTTCTTT.